This T cell receptor (beta chain) was observed in a study of cytomegalovirus exposure and HLA in healthy donors. Healthy bone marrow donors made up the cohort. The study ran its PCR with 60 Vbeta and 13 Jbeta primers. Profiling relied on immunoSEQ multiplex PCR, and the TCRdb table lists in-frame clones only, not all of them. The repertoire has around 150,000 clones, over 75% of them found once; the top ten carry about 0.91%. This clone has only one observation. V was shortened by 6 bases and J by 5 bases, with 19 bases between the two germline ends. Germline V lookup: CDR1 LGHNT, CDR2 FRNRAP. CDR3 length equals 15 residues.

Sequencing was performed on PBMCs. This sequence joins TRBV12-5 and TRBJ1-2; D is undetermined. This clonotype originated in a woman aged 50 to 60 in good health and CMV-seropositive. The CDR3 spells CASGLVIGQSYGYTF. CDR3 bases: TGTGCTAGTGGCCTGGTAATTGGGCAGAGTTATGGCTACACCTTC.